A single sample is the source of the 25 T cell receptor beta chains below, sequenced in a study of response to subunit inactivated influenza vaccine. TCRdb called the RT-PCR reads again in MiXCR, with one record for every CDR3 protein. The table lists approximately 530,000 distinct CDR3 sequences, approximately 7.1% of them singletons. The sample here was PBMCs from blood, taken approximately 25 months after vaccination. These receptors all come from a man between 50 and 70 years old who received an inactivated influenza vaccine.

The V and J genes are TRBV7-3 and TRBJ2-5, with D unclear. CDR3 length: 14 amino acids. The V end was cut by 6 bases, the J end by 2 bases, with 13 bases between. The germline CDR1 and CDR2 sequences are SGHTA and FQGTGA. For the CDR3, the DNA is TGTGCCAGCAGTCTCGGGCACCAACAAGAGACCCAGTACTTC. The encoded protein is CASSLGHQQETQYF. The variable domain in full, completed from reference TRBV7-3 and TRBJ2-5, reads GAGVSQTPSNKVTEKGKYVELRCDPISGHTALYWYRQSLGQGPEFLIYFQGTGAADDSGLPNDRFFAVRPEGSVSTLKIQRTERGDSAVYLCASSLGHQQETQYFGPGTRLLVL.

This chain uses TRBV28 with TRBJ1-1; D possibly corresponds to TRBD1 (6 bases). The germline CDR1 and CDR2 sequences are MDHEN and SYDVKM. V gave up 3 bases and J gave up 8 bases, with 16 bases separating them. The CDR3 consists of 14 residues. The chain's CDR3 is CASSLGAGGIEAFF. DNA for the CDR3: TGTGCCAGCAGTTTGGGCGCGGGGGGCATCGAAGCTTTCTTT.

A few counts support this clonotype. V usage is TRBV5-1 and J usage is TRBJ2-1; D is tentatively TRBD1 or TRBD2 (5 bases each). The germline V gene has CDR1 SGHRS and CDR2 YFSETQ. The CDR3 has 16 amino acids. Trimming cost V 3 bases and J 2 bases, with 15 bases left between them. The CDR3, as DNA: TGCGCCAGCAGCTGGGGGACCGGTTCTCCCTACAATGAGCAGTTCTTC. This encodes CASSWGTGSPYNEQFF.

V and J are TRBV28 and TRBJ2-3; a possible D gene is TRBD1 (6 bases). CDR1 is MDHEN, CDR2 SYDVKM, per germline. CDR3 length: 13 residues. Trimming shortened V by 7 bases and J by 4 bases, and 12 bases separated the two germline ends. This chain's CDR3 is CASISAGADTQYF. CDR3 coding DNA: TGTGCCAGCATTAGCGCAGGGGCAGATACGCAGTATTTT.

This clonotype was detected only a few times. This sequence joins TRBV7-2 and TRBJ2-3; 9 bases fit TRBD2. In germline, CDR1 is SGHTA, CDR2 FQGNSA. J lost 7 bases, V lost 5 bases, and 7 bases had no gene match. The CDR3 has 14 residues. CDR3 bases: TGTGCCAGCAGCCCTCTAGCGGGAACTAATACGCAGTATTTT. It yields the protein CASSPLAGTNTQYF.

This clonotype was counted a few times. Relative to the germline gene, one junction end is altered; a read error may explain this. The chain recombines TRBV6-1 with TRBJ2-7; 9 bases agree with TRBD2. The CDR3 extends over 17 amino acids. Germline CDR1 reads MNHNS; CDR2 reads SASEGT. The CDR3 region has the DNA TGTGCCAGCAGTCCCCTGAAGGGTAGCGGGGGCTCCCACGAGCAGTACTTC. Translating gives CASSPLKGSGGSHEQYF.

CDR3 coding DNA: TGTGCCAGCAACGTCCCAGCGGGAGGAGCAGATACGCAGTATTTT. Translated, it gives CASNVPAGGADTQYF. The rearrangement joins TRBV9 to TRBJ2-3; 9 bases line up with TRBD2. The V gene's germline CDR1 is SGDLS and CDR2 YYNGEE. J gave up 4 bases and V 6 bases, and 9 bases lay outside the gene matches. The CDR3 is 15 amino acids.

Worth noting for this clonotype: Germline is not matched at one junction end, which may reflect a read error. The V call is TRBV7-7, the J call TRBJ2-5; D not certain. The germline CDR1 and CDR2 sequences are SSHAT and FNYEAQ (reference sequence). CDR3 length equals 13 residues. The CDR3 region is CASSSLVLETQYF. Written as DNA, the CDR3 is TGTGCTAGCAGCTCTTTAGTGTTGGAGACCCAGTACTTC.

This clonotype was picked up many times. This chain's CDR3 is CASSQELAGGTDTQYF. The CDR3 nucleotides are TGTGCCAGCAGCCAAGAGCTAGCGGGGGGCACAGATACGCAGTATTTT. The chain combines TRBV3-1 with TRBJ2-3, with 10 bases that match TRBD2. The CDR3 is made up of 16 amino acids. CDR1 LGHDT and CDR2 YNNKEL come from the germline V gene (reference sequence). V shed 0 bases and J 1 base; nucleotides not matched to a gene: 1.

The genes are TRBV5-1 and TRBJ1-1; 10 nucleotides line up with TRBD1. This CDR3 comprises 16 residues. J gave up 3 bases and V 3 bases, and 8 bases lay outside the gene matches. Germline lookup yields CDR1 SGHRS and CDR2 YFSETQ. The CDR3 sequence: CASSWTGGRVDTEAFF. Written as DNA, the CDR3 is TGCGCCAGCAGCTGGACAGGGGGAAGGGTGGACACTGAAGCTTTCTTT.

Note on this clonotype: No conserved phenylalanine or tryptophan ends this CDR3, so it is likely a read error. The chain uses TRBV25-1 and TRBJ2-3, with no clear D. Germline values: CDR1 MGHDK, CDR2 SYGVNS. The ends were cut back, 0 bases at V and 0 bases at J, with 4 bases in the middle. The CDR3 totals 14 residues. The CDR3 reads CASSEYQSTDTQYL. The CDR3 DNA follows: TGTGCCAGCAGTGAATACCAGAGCACAGATACGCAGTATCTT.

The chain carries TRBV7-9 and TRBJ2-2; D ambiguous. CDR3 length: 13 amino acids. V shed 5 bases and J shed 4 bases, with 8 bases lying between them. The germline CDR1 and CDR2 sequences are SEHNR and FQNEAQ (reference sequence). The CDR3 DNA is TGTGCCAGCAGCCCGTTTAGCACCGGGGAGCTGTTTTTT. It specifies CASSPFSTGELFF.

This clonotype was seen a handful of times. CDR3 in amino acids: CASASLGKNLLEQYF. The CDR3 bases are TGTGCCAGCGCATCCTTGGGAAAAAATCTACTAGAGCAGTACTTC. The chain recombines TRBV11-2 with TRBJ2-7; D uncertain. CDR3 length: 15 residues. The germline gives CDR1 SGHAT, CDR2 FQNNGV. V was pared by 8 bases and J by 7 bases, with 24 bases between.

The chain is built from TRBV4-3 and TRBJ2-7; 8 bases agree with TRBD1. Germline CDR1 and CDR2: LGHNA and YSLEER. V gave up 0 bases and J gave up 2 bases; unmatched junction bases: 0. CDR3 length equals 14 residues. CDR3 sequence: CASSQEGQAYEQYF. In nucleotides, the CDR3 is TGCGCCAGCAGCCAAGAGGGACAGGCCTACGAGCAGTACTTC.

The chain recombines TRBV18 with TRBJ2-5; tentatively, D is TRBD2 (5 bases). CDR1 KGHSH and CDR2 LQKENI come from the germline V gene. Trimming stripped 4 bases from V and 3 bases from J, with 9 bases between. CDR3 length: 13 amino acids. Here the CDR3 DNA reads TGTGCCAGCTCACGTGACTATGAAGAGACCCAGTACTTC. Amino acids: CASSRDYEETQYF.

The chain is built from TRBV20-1 and TRBJ2-4, with TRBD1 matching 9 bases. With V trimmed by 6 bases and J by 6 bases, 15 bases remained unmatched. Per germline, CDR1 DFQATT and CDR2 SNEGSKA (reference sequence). The CDR3 spans 16 residues. The CDR3 coding sequence is TGCAGTGCCCCGGAAACTCCGGGACAGGGTTTAAACATTCAGTACTTC. Protein: CSAPETPGQGLNIQYF.

This clonotype was observed at least ten times. The V call is TRBV13, the J call TRBJ2-5; TRBD1 is a possible D gene (6 bases). This CDR3 is 13 amino acids long. Trimming pared 5 bases from V and 2 bases from J, leaving 9 bases between. Germline values: CDR1 PRHDT, CDR2 FYEKMQ (reference sequence). The CDR3 DNA sequence: TGTGCCAGCAGCCCGGGACATCAAGAGACCCAGTACTTC. Protein sequence: CASSPGHQETQYF.

The rearrangement links TRBV5-6 to TRBJ2-7; D remains ambiguous. This CDR3 has 15 amino acids. Looked up from germline, CDR1 is SGHDT and CDR2 is YYEEEE. V dropped 4 bases and J dropped 4 bases, with 18 bases sitting between them. The DNA for the CDR3 is TGTGCCAGCAGCCCCGGGCTCCTCTCCTCATACGAGCAGTACTTC. Translating gives CASSPGLLSSYEQYF.

This rearrangement joins TRBV7-6 to TRBJ2-1, with TRBD2 matching over 9 bases. In germline, CDR1 is SGHVS, CDR2 FNYEAQ. The CDR3 covers 16 residues. Unmatched junction bases numbered 11, after V lost 1 base and J lost 10 bases. CDR3 sequence: CASSLGGRALQLEQFF. CDR3 coding DNA: TGTGCCAGCAGCTTAGGCGGGAGGGCTTTACAATTAGAGCAGTTCTTC.

The sample holds many counts of this clonotype. V usage is TRBV5-6 and J usage is TRBJ2-1; D gene uncertain. The V gene lost 3 bases and the J gene lost 0 bases, with 10 bases spanning the gap. This CDR3 has 15 amino acids. Germline V gives CDR1 SGHDT, CDR2 YYEEEE. The CDR3 DNA follows: TGTGCCAGCAGCTCGCCGGCTAGCTCCTACAATGAGCAGTTCTTC. Its translation: CASSSPASSYNEQFF. Complete variable domain (other parts from reference TRBV5-6 and TRBJ2-1): DAGVTQSPTHLIKTRGQQVTLRCSPKSGHDTVSWYQQALGQGPQFIFQYYEEEERQRGNFPDRFSGHQFPNYSSELNVNALLLGDSALYLCASSSPASSYNEQFFGPGTRLTVL.

This chain connects TRBV14 to TRBJ1-2; D is unresolved. Trimming stripped 1 base from V and 4 bases from J, with 13 bases between. The CDR3 extends over 15 amino acids. CDR1 and CDR2 from the germline V gene are SGHDN and FVKESK. The CDR3: CASSQVGGSTYGYTF. The DNA for the CDR3 is TGTGCCAGCAGCCAAGTCGGCGGATCGACCTATGGCTACACCTTC.

This clonotype was detected many times. V and J are TRBV12-3 or TRBV12-4 and TRBJ2-1, with 10 bases that match TRBD2. The CDR3 is 14 amino acids. The V segment lost 3 bases and the J segment 8 bases; nucleotides outside the gene matches: 4. This CDR3 is CASSFGTSVDEQFF. Written as DNA, the CDR3 is TGTGCCAGCAGTTTCGGGACTAGCGTGGATGAGCAGTTCTTC.

This clonotype was picked up a small number of times. The chain couples TRBV12-3 or TRBV12-4 to TRBJ1-2; D not certain. V lost 5 bases to trimming and J lost 6 bases, with 19 bases between them. This CDR3 is built from 15 residues. Here the CDR3 reads CASSSLTGERDGYTF. The CDR3 nucleotides read TGTGCCAGCAGTAGTTTAACGGGCGAGAGGGATGGCTACACCTTC.

Only a few counts were recorded for this clonotype. The gene calls are TRBV20-1 and TRBJ2-1; no firm D call. Germline V lookup: CDR1 DFQATT, CDR2 SNEGSKA (reference sequence). V was pared by 4 bases and J by 6 bases, with 16 bases between. The CDR3 is 14 residues long. The CDR3 protein is CSAILPWPVNEQFF. In DNA, the CDR3 is TGCAGTGCTATCCTCCCCTGGCCCGTCAATGAGCAGTTCTTC.

This clonotype was recorded many times. This chain uses TRBV11-3 with TRBJ2-3; possibly TRBD1 for D (8 bases). The CDR3 is 15 residues long. Germline CDR1 is SGHNT and CDR2 is YENEEA. The V gene lost 6 bases and the J gene lost 1 base, with 14 bases spanning the gap. The CDR3 loop is CASSKQGGGTDTQYF. CDR3 nucleotide sequence: TGTGCCAGCAGTAAACAGGGGGGGGGCACAGATACGCAGTATTTT.